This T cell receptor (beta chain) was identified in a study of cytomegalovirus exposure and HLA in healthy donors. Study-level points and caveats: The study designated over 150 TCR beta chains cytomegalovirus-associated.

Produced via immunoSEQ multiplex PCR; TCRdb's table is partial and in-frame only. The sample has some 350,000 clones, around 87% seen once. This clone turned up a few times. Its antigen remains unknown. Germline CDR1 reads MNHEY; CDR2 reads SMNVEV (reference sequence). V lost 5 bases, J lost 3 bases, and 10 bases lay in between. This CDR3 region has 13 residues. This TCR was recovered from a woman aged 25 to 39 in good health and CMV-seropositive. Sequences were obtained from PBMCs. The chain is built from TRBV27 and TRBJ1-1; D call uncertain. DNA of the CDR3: TGTGCCAGCAGTGTATTTGGGGACACTGAAGCTTTCTTT. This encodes CASSVFGDTEAFF.